This TCR beta chain was documented in a study of CD8+CD57+ T cells in acquired aplastic anemia (dated by TCRdb to 2016 to 2019). For the study in its entirety: A mean of approximately 3 ug of DNA, ranging from roughly 0.2 to 30 ug, was extracted from sorted CD4+ and CD8+ cells. A CD8+CD57+ expansion meant a frequency higher than the mean frequency seen in healthy subjects.

Expansion of CD8+CD57+ cells had been shown by flow cytometry in the patients chosen for sequencing. Every patient had severe acquired aplastic anemia, diagnosed using the International Study of Aplastic Anemia and Agranulocytosis and Camitta criteria. Patients had received no therapy at the time of blood sampling. In this study, sorted CD4+ and CD8+ T cells from the blood of healthy subjects and of severe aplastic anemia patients had their TCR repertoires deep-sequenced. Patients were enrolled under clinicaltrials.gov protocols 00001620, 01623167, 00001397, 00071045, 00081523 and 00961064 in the USA. Ficoll-Paque density gradient centrifugation was used to isolate peripheral blood mononuclear cells. Before DNA extraction, CD4+ and CD8+ T cells were sorted with FACS or magnetic beads. Genomic DNA was used as template for profiling of TCR beta VDJ combinations and CDR3 sequences. An Illumina HiSeq 2000 was used for TCR repertoire sequencing. In the original analysis: TRBV/TRBJ rearrangement plots, CDR3 size and DJ length profiles, and Simpson's diversity index were used to assess repertoires. The immunodominant clone was defined as the most abundant DNA sequence in deep sequencing data. CDR3 amino acid sequences were checked for sharing across subjects and were also compared against the VDJdb database and published repertoires. TCRdb reworked the public reads: Q25 trimming with fastp, MiXCR clone assembly, productive beta chains retained. Records with the same CDR3 protein are collapsed into one entry carrying the most frequent genes and DNA. For this entry, the V and J calls and clone size follow TCRdb and not the study's own pipeline. The sample profile shows approximately 100,000 distinct CDR3 sequences; roughly two thirds of them were found once. Roughly 60% of the sample goes to the ten largest clones.

What the research found in general, with its limitations: Around 27 CD8+ CDR3 sequences were found to be shared between patients and controls, but these sequences appeared to be highly expressed in patients and within the immunodominant clones of the patients. No significant difference in CD8+ Simpson's diversity was found between patients and healthy controls (P=0.060).

Comment on this clonotype: The clone's antigen remains unknown. It has no much larger one-base neighbor in the sample; base qualities were not kept.

V lost 5 bases and J lost 2 bases, and the count of bases not matched to a germline gene is 6. Inclusive of the bounding cysteine and phenylalanine, the CDR3 is 16 residues long. Of the read, only the CDR3 DNA is kept; its 48 bases are in frame from base 1. From a lookup of the germline V gene (reference sequence), CDR1 and CDR2 are SGHAT and FQDESV. Rearrangement joined TRBV11-1 to TRBJ2-3; a stretch of 11 junction bases matches TRBD2. The TCR sequence derives from a human donor with aplastic anemia. Sequencing input: sorted CD4+, CD8+, or CD8+CD57+ T cells (not recorded which) from PBMCs. DNA sequence: TGTGCCAGCAGCCACTTAGCGGGGGGGTTCACAGATACGCAGTATTTT. This gives the protein CASSHLAGGFTDTQYF.